The 16 T cell receptor beta chains below come from one sample, sequenced in a study of blood T cell repertoires in COVID-19. The data were produced by immunoSEQ multiplex PCR, yet TCRdb's version contains in-frame clones alone and is incomplete. The profile shows about 230,000 clones, around 80% of them singletons. Sequencing was done on a sample of peripheral blood. These TCRs come from a man aged 35 to 55 who had recovered from COVID-19.

The chain has TRBV4-3 and TRBJ1-2, with no clear D. Trimming took 3 bases from V and 2 from J, leaving 13 bases between them. CDR1 is LGHNA, CDR2 YSLEER, per germline. This CDR3 comprises 15 residues. The CDR3 spells CASSHQVGENYGYTF. The CDR3 coding sequence is TGCGCCAGCAGCCACCAGGTGGGAGAAAACTATGGCTACACCTTC.

This clone was seen a single time. The gene calls are TRBV7-6 and TRBJ2-5; 10 bases fit TRBD2. V lost 4 bases and J lost 7; bases outside the gene matches: 18. Germline V lookup: CDR1 SGHVS, CDR2 FNYEAQ. The CDR3 sequence is 18 residues long. This CDR3 is CASSSFGSSGGWSGTQYF. Here the CDR3 DNA reads TGTGCCAGCAGCTCTTTCGGAAGTAGCGGGGGGTGGAGTGGGACCCAGTACTTC.

With regard to this clone: One end of the junction varies from germline; a read error may be responsible. The genes are TRBV19 and TRBJ2-1; tentatively, D is TRBD1 (6 bases). Germline CDR1 and CDR2: LNHDA and SQIVND (reference sequence). The CDR3 consists of 14 residues. The CDR3 DNA sequence: TGTGCCAGTAGTCTAGACAGGTGGGACAATGAGCAGTTCTTC. It codes for CASSLDRWDNEQFF.

This clone was seen only a few times. The V and J genes are TRBV27 and TRBJ2-5; 9 bases fit TRBD1. Per germline, CDR1 MNHEY and CDR2 SMNVEV (reference sequence). The CDR3 loop spans 13 amino acids. V lost 5 bases, J lost 4 bases, and 2 bases stayed unmatched. The CDR3, as DNA: TGTGCCAGCAGTCTACAGGGGGCAGAGACCCAGTACTTC. Residues: CASSLQGAETQYF.

The gene calls are TRBV18 and TRBJ2-3; 8 bases line up with TRBD2. Trimming removed 0 bases from V and 4 bases from J; junction bases left unmatched: 9. The CDR3 sequence is 17 residues long. The germline V gene encodes CDR1 KGHSH and CDR2 LQKENI. CDR3 bases: TGTGCCAGCTCACCACCGTCCCCGCGGGAGGAACCAGATACGCAGTATTTT. Translated, it gives CASSPPSPREEPDTQYF.

The chain carries TRBV5-3 and TRBJ2-5; D ambiguous. TRBV5-3 is designated an ORF whose function remains uncertain. V lost 4 bases and J lost 13, with 8 bases in between. The CDR3 has 9 amino acids. CDR3 bases: TGTGCCAGAAGCCCGAGGCCGTACTTC. Translated: CARSPRPYF.

The rearrangement links TRBV6-5 to TRBJ2-1; 7 bases match TRBD2. The length of the CDR3 is 15 residues. CDR1 is MNHEY, CDR2 SVGAGI, per germline. After removal of 3 bases from V and 3 bases from J, the junction contained 5 bases not matched to a gene. DNA for the CDR3: TGTGCCAGCAGTTATCGAGGGAGGGTCTACAATGAGCAGTTCTTC. Protein: CASSYRGRVYNEQFF.

The genes are TRBV19 and TRBJ1-1, with 12 bases matching TRBD1. There are 16 residues in the CDR3. Germline CDR1 reads LNHDA; CDR2 reads SQIVND (reference sequence). V was pared by 5 bases and J by 4 bases, with 8 bases of the junction left unmatched. CDR3 sequence reads: CASSPGQGALGTEAFF. CDR3 nucleotide sequence: TGTGCCAGTAGTCCGGGACAGGGGGCCTTGGGCACTGAAGCTTTCTTT.

The V gene is TRBV5-6, the J gene TRBJ2-7; no definite D call. Germline lookup yields CDR1 SGHDT and CDR2 YYEEEE. The CDR3 is made up of 14 amino acids. V dropped 2 bases and J dropped 6 bases, with 15 bases sitting between them. In DNA, the CDR3 is TGTGCCAGCAGCTTACCGGTAAAACGTTTCGAGCAGTACTTC. It specifies CASSLPVKRFEQYF.

The chain is built from TRBV11-2 and TRBJ1-6; TRBD1 aligns across 8 bases. Germline loops: CDR1 SGHAT, CDR2 FQNNGV. This CDR3 region has 16 residues. The junction had 5 bases not matched to a gene; V was cut back by 0 bases and J by 7 bases. The CDR3 protein is CASSLDAQGVNSPLHF. The CDR3 nucleotides read TGTGCCAGCAGCTTAGACGCACAGGGGGTAAATTCACCCCTCCACTTT.

Concerning this clone itself: The germline gene is not matched at one end of the junction; a read error may be the cause. The gene calls are TRBV18 and TRBJ1-2; D gene ambiguous. CDR3 size: 17 residues. From germline, CDR1 is KGHSH and CDR2 LQKENI. In nucleotides, the CDR3 is TGTGCCAGCTCCCCACCGCCTGTACTCCGGGATTCCTATGGCTACACCTTC. It encodes CASSPPPVLRDSYGYTF. Full variable domain (missing parts from reference TRBV18 and TRBJ1-2): NAGVMQNPRHLVRRRGQEARLRCSPMKGHSHVYWYRQLPEEGLKFMVYLQKENIIDESGMPKERFSAEFPKEGPSILRIQQVVRGDSAAYFCASSPPPVLRDSYGYTFGSGTRLTVV.

The rearrangement uses TRBV5-4 and TRBJ2-1; D gene ambiguous. The CDR3 covers 13 residues. Trimming left V 1 base short and J 9 bases short, with 11 bases between. Looked up from germline, CDR1 is SGHNT and CDR2 is YYREEE (reference sequence). The DNA for the CDR3 is TGTGCCAGCAGCTTGAACCCGGTCGGTGAGCAGTTCTTC. Amino acids: CASSLNPVGEQFF.

V is TRBV10-3 and J is TRBJ1-4; D perhaps matches TRBD1 (5 bases). V lost 4 bases and J lost 0, with 12 bases in between. Germline CDR1 reads ENHRY; CDR2 reads SYGVKD. The length of the CDR3 is 16 residues. The CDR3 region is CAISGETGSTNEKLFF. As DNA, the CDR3 is TGTGCCATCAGTGGAGAAACAGGATCAACTAATGAAAAACTGTTTTTT.

This clone has just one count. The chain recombines TRBV30 with TRBJ2-7; D might be TRBD1 (6 bases). This CDR3 spans 14 amino acids. Germline CDR1 GTSNPN, CDR2 SVGIG (reference sequence). Trimming shortened V by 0 bases and J by 2 bases, and 11 bases separated the two germline ends. The CDR3 region is CAWSVQGHTYEQYF. The DNA of the CDR3 is TGTGCCTGGAGTGTTCAGGGGCACACCTACGAGCAGTACTTC.

This clone was detected only once. The V and J genes are TRBV11-3 and TRBJ1-2; 8 bases fit TRBD1. The CDR3 length is 14 residues. V gave up 3 bases and J gave up 4 bases; unmatched junction bases: 4. Germline values: CDR1 SGHNT, CDR2 YENEEA. CDR3 in amino acids: CASSFDRGFYGYTF. The CDR3 DNA follows: TGTGCCAGCAGCTTTGACAGGGGATTCTATGGCTACACCTTC.

The chain joins TRBV5-1 to TRBJ1-6; 7 positions agree with TRBD1. Germline V gives CDR1 SGHRS, CDR2 YFSETQ. Germline trimming cut 3 bases from V and 7 bases from J; bases unmatched to any gene: 4. The CDR3 loop spans 14 amino acids. The DNA of the CDR3 is TGCGCCAGCAGCTCCGGGACAGAGAATTCACCCCTCCACTTT. Translation: CASSSGTENSPLHF.